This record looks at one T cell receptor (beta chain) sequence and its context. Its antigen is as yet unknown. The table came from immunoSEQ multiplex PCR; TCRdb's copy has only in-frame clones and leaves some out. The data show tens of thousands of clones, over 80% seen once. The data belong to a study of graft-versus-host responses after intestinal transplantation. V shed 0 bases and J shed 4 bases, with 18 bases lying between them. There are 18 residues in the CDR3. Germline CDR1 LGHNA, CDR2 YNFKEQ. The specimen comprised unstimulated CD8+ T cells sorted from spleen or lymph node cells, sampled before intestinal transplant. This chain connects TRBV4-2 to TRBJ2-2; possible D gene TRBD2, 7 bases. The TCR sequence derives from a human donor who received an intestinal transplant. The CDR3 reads CASSQDIIGGGGTGELFF. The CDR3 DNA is TGTGCCAGCAGCCAAGATATCATTGGGGGGGGCGGCACCGGGGAGCTGTTTTTT.